This T cell receptor (beta chain) was retrieved from a study of T cell responses to AZD1222 COVID-19 vaccine. TCRdb keeps only in-frame clones here, not all; method: immunoSEQ multiplex PCR. Of hundreds of thousands of clones listed, almost 95% are singletons. The study, taken as a whole, reports: A rise in Spike-specific TCR breadth and depth followed two AZD1222 doses. Repertoires were sampled only after the peak T cell response. Dominant at 160-218 and 743-854, vaccine-associated CD4 TCRs also spanned spike.

This CDR3 comprises 11 residues. Germline-derived CDR1 and CDR2 are MRHNA and SNTAGT. Trimming pared 0 bases from V and 7 bases from J, leaving 1 base between. Of note for this clone: Its antigen remains unidentified.

The clonotype was recovered from an adult who received the AZD1222 COVID-19 vaccine. Specimen: peripheral blood, collected 28 days after the second AZD1222 dose. The rearrangement joins TRBV6-4 to TRBJ2-1; no clear D gene. In DNA, the CDR3 is TGTGCCAGCAGTGACTCGAATGAGCAGTTCTTC. Its protein is CASSDSNEQFF.